A single TCR beta chain is shown here with its context. The antigen is not known. The data are from a study of CXCR3-negative and CXCR3-positive naive CD8 T cells. The CDR3 length is 13 residues. The germline gives CDR1 SGHAT, CDR2 FQNNGV. Study outcomes and limitations: A higher hydrophobicity marked the TRB CDR3s of CXCR3-positive naive cells versus CXCR3-negative naive cells.

The TRB libraries of cDNA were built by UMI-labeled 5' RACE. TCRdb reprocessed the 5' RACE reads and keeps a single row for each CDR3 protein, giving no DNA. The listing contains 150,000 to 180,000 distinct CDR3 sequences. Specimen: naive CXCR3+ CD8+ T cells from blood. Subset indicated: CD45RO-CCR7+CD27+CD95- naive CD8+ T cells expressing CXCR3 (TNR3+). This receptor was obtained from a human donor in good health. Some clones in this sample may be carry-over from other donors' samples. The V gene is TRBV11-2, the J gene TRBJ2-7. The CDR3 spells CASSPLFGDEQYF.